This T cell receptor (beta chain) was identified in a study of shared T cell receptors in the human thymus. The trim removed 0 bases at V and 6 bases at J, leaving 10 bases unmatched. From germline, CDR1 is GTSNPN and CDR2 SVGIG (reference sequence). The CDR3 runs 16 residues. The table came from immunoSEQ multiplex PCR; TCRdb's copy has only in-frame clones and leaves some out. The repertoire holds about 660,000 clones, with roughly 90% as singletons. This clone has just a few counts. This same sample was also taken into another study, of human thymus T cells.

The sample comprised thymocytes. The sequence was obtained from a boy younger than two with a congenital heart defect. This chain links TRBV30 with TRBJ2-5; 10 bases line up with TRBD1. The CDR3 sequence is CAWSVAGQGYSKTQYF. CDR3 DNA sequence: TGTGCCTGGAGTGTGGCGGGACAGGGGTACTCGAAGACCCAGTACTTC.